This TCR beta chain was observed in a study of shared clonotypes between healthy human individuals. Study-level results: Among four donors, about 5% of naive CD4 clonotypes were found in common.

Turning to this clone: What it binds is unknown.

At a deep level, the assay was run. Study processing details: Junction-only immunoSEQ data arrived without quality scores, meaning filtering differed. Assay: immunoSEQ multiplex PCR; the TCRdb copy retains only in-frame clones and omits some. V and J calls and clone size come straight from that table; D and trimming were deduced from the DNA. The table includes more than 1.2 million clones, around 98.5% detected once. Germline CDR1 reads MNHEY; CDR2 reads SMNVEV (reference sequence). The CDR3 runs 16 residues. Germline trimming cut 7 bases from V and 2 bases from J; bases unmatched to any gene: 10. The donors, all of them Caucasian adults, lived in Nashville, Tennessee.

This receptor was taken from a man aged 25 to 45 in good health. Sequencing was done on a sample of naive CD4+ T cells sorted from blood. Stated subset: CD45RA+ positively selected. The chain recombines TRBV27 with TRBJ2-2; 7 bases agree with TRBD2. This CDR3 reads CASTRRSGANTGELFF. CDR3 DNA: TGTGCCAGCACCCGACGGAGCGGGGCAAACACCGGGGAGCTGTTTTTT.